Following are 18 T cell receptor beta chains from one sample sequenced in a study of T cell repertoires in cytomegalovirus infection. Using its own MiXCR run on the reads, TCRdb lists one record per CDR3 protein. Counted here are 100,000 to 150,000 distinct CDR3 sequences, more than 7% occurring once; the ten biggest clones make up about 9.4%. Material: PBMCs. These receptor sequences come from a human donor in good health (CMV status not recorded). Some clones in this sample may be carry-over from other donors' samples.

This clonotype was detected ten times or more. The chain carries TRBV18 and TRBJ1-5, with D tentatively TRBD1 (5 bases). From germline, CDR1 is KGHSH and CDR2 LQKENI. The CDR3 runs to 14 residues. V was cut by 6 bases and J by 4 bases, with 13 bases left in between. The CDR3 DNA follows: TGTGCCAGCTCGGAGGGGACCTCTAATCAGCCCCAGCATTTT. It codes for CASSEGTSNQPQHF. The whole variable domain, filled in from reference TRBV18 and TRBJ1-5, reads NAGVMQNPRHLVRRRGQEARLRCSPMKGHSHVYWYRQLPEEGLKFMVYLQKENIIDESGMPKERFSAEFPKEGPSILRIQQVVRGDSAAYFCASSEGTSNQPQHFGDGTRLSIL.

This clonotype was seen at least ten times. In nucleotides, the CDR3 is TGTGCCAGCAGCTTAAGGAGGGGAGCACGACCTAGCACAGATACGCAGTATTTT. Amino acids: CASSLRRGARPSTDTQYF. V gene TRBV7-2 combines with J gene TRBJ2-3, with TRBD2 as a possible D gene (6 bases). The CDR3 length is 18 residues. The germline CDR1 and CDR2 sequences are SGHTA and FQGNSA. V lost 2 bases and J 0 bases, leaving 18 bases between the germline ends.

The V gene is TRBV5-4, the J gene TRBJ1-1; maybe TRBD1 (5 bases). The V gene's germline CDR1 is SGHNT and CDR2 YYREEE (reference sequence). The length of the CDR3 is 15 residues. Between the trimmed V and J ends, which lost 7 bases and 2 bases, there was a span of 18 bases. The CDR3 region is CASEGGGGVNTEAFF. DNA of the CDR3: TGTGCCAGCGAAGGAGGCGGGGGGGTTAACACTGAAGCTTTCTTT.

This clonotype was picked up many times. One end of the junction does not line up with germline, which may come from a read error. The chain employs TRBV28 and TRBJ2-1, with TRBD2 identical over 7 bases. Germline V gene lookup returns CDR1 MDHEN and CDR2 SYDVKM. This CDR3 has 10 amino acids. CDR3 sequence reads: CASSGLELVF. As DNA, the CDR3 is TGTGCCAGCAGTGGACTAGAACTGGTCTTC.

This clonotype has only a few counts. This chain joins TRBV20-1 and TRBJ1-2, with D maybe TRBD1 (6 bases). CDR1 is DFQATT and CDR2 is SNEGSKA in the germline V gene (reference sequence). V was shortened by 6 bases and J by 8 bases, with 22 bases between the two germline ends. The CDR3 has 14 residues. CDR3 protein: CSAPRRQAPLGYTF. In nucleotides, the CDR3 is TGCAGTGCCCCGCGCCGACAGGCTCCTCTAGGCTACACCTTC.

The table lists this clonotype with many counts. The V call is TRBV27, the J call TRBJ1-2; TRBD1 matches 9 bases. Germline CDR1 MNHEY, CDR2 SMNVEV (reference sequence). J gave up 8 bases and V 3 bases, and 10 bases lay outside the gene matches. The CDR3 sequence is 15 residues long. Here the CDR3 DNA reads TGTGCCAGCAGTTTTAAACGGGACAGGGTAGGGGGCTACACCTTC. Its translation is CASSFKRDRVGGYTF.

Ten or more counts support this clonotype. J is TRBJ2-3 and V is TRBV7-8, with 11 positions matching TRBD2. J was trimmed by 5 bases and V by 5 bases; bases with no gene match: 12. Germline V gives CDR1 SGHVS, CDR2 FQNEAQ. The CDR3 is 17 residues long. CDR3 residues: CASSPQPGTSGLDTQYF. The CDR3, as DNA: TGTGCCAGCAGCCCGCAACCCGGGACTAGCGGATTAGATACGCAGTATTTT.

This clonotype was counted at least ten times. The chain carries TRBV7-2 and TRBJ1-5; D ambiguous. Germline CDR1 and CDR2: SGHTA and FQGNSA. The V and J ends lost 1 base and 0 bases respectively, with 7 bases between them. This CDR3 comprises 15 residues. The CDR3 DNA reads as TGTGCCAGCAGCTTAGTAGGGAATAGCAATCAGCCCCAGCATTTT. Protein sequence: CASSLVGNSNQPQHF. Full variable domain (remainder filled in from reference TRBV7-2 and TRBJ1-5): GAGVSQSPSNKVTEKGKDVELRCDPISGHTALYWYRQSLGQGLEFLIYFQGNSAPDKSGLPSDRFSAERTGGSVSTLTIQRTQQEDSAVYLCASSLVGNSNQPQHFGDGTRLSIL.

This clonotype was counted at least ten times. This chain uses TRBV7-9 with TRBJ2-1; possible D gene TRBD1, 6 bases. The germline CDR1 and CDR2 sequences are SEHNR and FQNEAQ (reference sequence). The CDR3 sequence is 15 residues long. With 5 bases removed from V and 0 bases from J, the gap between germline ends came to 11 bases. In DNA form, the CDR3 reads TGTGCCAGCAGCCTGGACAGCAGCTCCTACAATGAGCAGTTCTTC. It yields the protein CASSLDSSSYNEQFF.

This clonotype was counted many times. The rearrangement joins TRBV19 to TRBJ1-1; D gene ambiguous. Germline assignment: CDR1 LNHDA and CDR2 SQIVND (reference sequence). This CDR3 is 15 amino acids long. V lost 3 bases, J lost 2 bases, and 13 bases lay in between. The CDR3 DNA sequence: TGTGCCAGTAGTATCTTCGACACCAGTAACACTGAAGCTTTCTTT. Protein product: CASSIFDTSNTEAFF.

This clonotype was picked up many times. V and J are TRBV19 and TRBJ2-1; 8 positions match TRBD2. The V gene end was trimmed by 3 bases and the J gene end by 8 bases; junction bases not matched to a gene: 12. This CDR3 has 16 amino acids. Germline CDR1 and CDR2: LNHDA and SQIVND (reference sequence). The CDR3 loop is CASSISKRGPSDEQFF. The CDR3, as DNA: TGTGCCAGTAGTATTTCGAAGCGGGGGCCTTCCGATGAGCAGTTCTTC.

This clonotype has more than one count but fewer than ten. This rearrangement joins TRBV20-1 to TRBJ2-5; 11 bases map to TRBD2. The V and J ends lost 1 base and 2 bases, in that order; junction bases with no gene match: 3. Germline CDR1 DFQATT, CDR2 SNEGSKA (reference sequence). There are 15 residues in the CDR3. The CDR3 sequence: CSARGTSGSQETQYF. In DNA form, the CDR3 reads TGCAGTGCTAGAGGGACTAGCGGGTCTCAAGAGACCCAGTACTTC.

In its sample, this clonotype was seen a few times. J is TRBJ1-5 and V is TRBV28, with 8 bases identical to TRBD1. CDR1 is MDHEN and CDR2 is SYDVKM in the germline V gene. J lost 3 bases, V lost 5 bases, and 3 bases had no gene match. This CDR3 is built from 14 residues. This chain's CDR3 is CASSPGGNNQPQHF. CDR3 in DNA: TGTGCCAGCAGTCCAGGGGGCAACAATCAGCCCCAGCATTTT.

This clonotype occurred many times. The gene calls are TRBV2 and TRBJ2-7; D gene uncertain. The CDR3 extends over 10 amino acids. V lost 4 bases, J lost 3 bases, and 1 base lay in between. In germline, CDR1 is SNHLY, CDR2 FYNNEI. CDR3 in DNA: TGTGCCAGCAGTGTCTACGAGCAGTACTTC. As protein: CASSVYEQYF.

This clonotype was seen a handful of times. This chain's CDR3 is CSARDRTGGNSPLHF. Here the CDR3 DNA reads TGCAGTGCTAGAGACCGGACAGGGGGAAATTCACCCCTCCACTTT. The V gene is TRBV20-1, the J gene TRBJ1-6, with 10 bases aligning to TRBD1. This CDR3 region has 15 residues. With 0 bases clipped from V and 7 bases from J, the junction kept 3 bases outside the gene matches. Per the germline V gene, CDR1 is DFQATT and CDR2 is SNEGSKA (reference sequence).

This clonotype was recorded many times. The rearrangement joins TRBV2 to TRBJ2-2; D not certain. Germline loops: CDR1 SNHLY, CDR2 FYNNEI. The CDR3 covers 12 residues. The V gene lost 5 bases and the J gene lost 9 bases, with 10 bases spanning the gap. The CDR3: CASSMGYRELFF. As DNA, the CDR3 is TGTGCCAGCAGTATGGGGTACCGGGAGCTGTTTTTT.

Many counts were recorded for this clonotype. The V gene is TRBV7-2, the J gene TRBJ2-7, with D possibly being TRBD2 (5 bases). Deletions cut 4 bases from V and 3 bases from J, with 10 bases between. The CDR3 loop spans 13 amino acids. Germline CDR1 is SGHTA and CDR2 is FQGNSA. In DNA form, the CDR3 reads TGTGCCAGCAGCTCCAACCGGGGCTACGAGCAGTACTTC. It translates to CASSSNRGYEQYF.

In regard to this clonotype: Given a much more abundant clone one base away, this may be a read error. This is likely a read error, given that the CDR3 carries no conserved phenylalanine or tryptophan at its end. The chain has TRBV28 and TRBJ1-5; no definite D call. The V end lost 3 bases, the J end lost 7 bases, and 7 bases lay between the germline ends. The CDR3 has 12 amino acids. Germline CDR1 reads MDHEN; CDR2 reads SYDVKM. CDR3 protein: CASSFVGQPQHL. Here the CDR3 DNA reads TGTGCCAGCAGTTTTGTAGGCCAGCCCCAGCATTTG.